The 3 T cell receptor beta chains listed next were all sequenced from one sample in a study of blood T cell repertoires in COVID-19. Clones were read by immunoSEQ multiplex PCR, and TCRdb kept only the in-frame ones, dropping some. The sample carries around 300,000 clones, approximately 82% recorded once. Input material: peripheral blood. These receptors came from a man aged 25 to 45 with active or convalescent COVID-19.

The rearrangement joins TRBV29-1 to TRBJ2-7; 14 positions agree with TRBD2. The CDR3 contains 13 residues. The V gene's germline CDR1 is SQVTM and CDR2 ANQGSEA. Trimming took 6 bases from V and 6 from J; bases not matched to a gene: 4. For the CDR3, the DNA is TGCAGCGTAGGGACTAGCGGGAGTGGCGAGCAGTACTTC. This translates into CSVGTSGSGEQYF.

This rearrangement joins TRBV6-5 to TRBJ1-4, with D perhaps matching TRBD1 (6 bases). Germline CDR1 and CDR2: MNHEY and SVGAGI. Trimming removed 6 bases at V and 5 bases at J, with 16 bases between. The CDR3 runs 15 residues. The CDR3 is CASRLSGGGNEKLFF. The CDR3 nucleotides are TGTGCCAGCAGGCTTTCTGGGGGCGGAAATGAAAAACTGTTTTTT.

V is TRBV23-1 and J is TRBJ2-1, with a weak D call TRBD2 (6 bases). TRBV23-1 is sorted into the ORF group, with uncertain function. Trimming took 6 bases from V and 4 from J, leaving 22 bases between them. CDR3 length: 17 residues. The CDR3 DNA reads as TGCGCCAGCAGCCGAACGGGCGATAGCGGAGCTTACAATGAGCAGTTCTTC. Its protein product is CASSRTGDSGAYNEQFF.